Reported below is one TCR beta chain. Its target is not known. Negatively enriched CD4+ T cells were divided by CD45RA into naive and memory. This record belongs to a study of shared clonotypes between healthy human individuals. At the level of the study: The donor pool was made up of two women and a few men aged 18 to 49.

Study-wide results and limits: A handful of donors showed sharing of about 5.5% of naive CD4 clonotypes.

Each cell subset's genomic DNA was divided evenly among several immunoSEQ plates. The repertoire was sequenced with immunoSEQ multiplex PCR; TCRdb's copy has only in-frame clones and lacks some. The sample includes roughly 2,300,000 clones, 92% seen only once; the top ten take 0.37%. Germline CDR1 reads SGHKS; CDR2 reads YYEKEE (reference sequence). There are 15 residues in the CDR3. V dropped 0 bases and J dropped 4 bases, with 14 bases sitting between them. Sample: naive CD4+ T cells from PBMCs. Subset of the sample: CD45RA+ positively selected. The TCR comes from a man younger than 35 in good health. Some clones in this sample may be carry-over from other donors' samples. This chain uses TRBV5-5 with TRBJ2-7; D assignment may be TRBD1 or TRBD2 (5 bases each). The CDR3 spells CASSLGGTLQYEQYF. CDR3 nucleotide sequence: TGTGCCAGCAGCTTGGGAGGGACCCTACAATACGAGCAGTACTTC.